The next 18 T cell receptor beta chains were all read from a single sample in a study of technical replicates of blood from a few donors (TCRdb year 2017). Library preparation was by the immunoSEQ multiplex PCR assay. Drawn from immuneACCESS, this table holds only the in-frame rearrangements with V and J called that TCRdb kept. Clones are partly lost; checked studies trace under half to an unresolved V gene and leave the rest unexplained. The table for this sample lists 15,000 to 20,000 clones; 80% to 85% of them were counted only once. The ten largest clones add up to around an eighth of the sample. What was sequenced was PBMCs. These receptors were taken from a human donor in good health.

The chain combines TRBV5-1 with TRBJ2-3, with 7 bases identical to TRBD2. This CDR3 is built from 17 residues. The V gene's germline CDR1 is SGHRS and CDR2 YFSETQ. V was pared by 1 base and J by 0 bases, with 8 bases of the junction left unmatched. CDR3 in DNA: TGCGCCAGCAGCTTGCAGGGTACTAGCGAGAGCACAGATACGCAGTATTTT. Translation: CASSLQGTSESTDTQYF.

This sequence joins TRBV18 and TRBJ1-2; TRBD1 agrees at 7 bases. CDR1 is KGHSH and CDR2 is LQKENI in the germline V gene. The CDR3 runs to 14 residues. The V and J ends lost 3 bases and 5 bases, in that order; junction bases with no gene match: 6. CDR3 sequence: CASSPDLTGYGYTF. In DNA form, the CDR3 reads TGTGCCAGCTCACCCGATTTGACAGGGTATGGCTACACCTTC. The variable domain in full, with the rest retrieved from reference TRBV18 and TRBJ1-2, is NAGVMQNPRHLVRRRGQEARLRCSPMKGHSHVYWYRQLPEEGLKFMVYLQKENIIDESGMPKERFSAEFPKEGPSILRIQQVVRGDSAAYFCASSPDLTGYGYTFGSGTRLTVV.

This sequence joins TRBV30 and TRBJ2-1; 11 nucleotides agree with TRBD2. Germline CDR1 reads GTSNPN; CDR2 reads SVGIG (reference sequence). After removal of 1 base from V and 6 bases from J, the junction contained 5 bases not matched to a gene. The CDR3 has 15 residues. CDR3 sequence: CAWSGIAGGGNEQFF. CDR3 nucleotide sequence: TGTGCCTGGAGTGGGATAGCGGGAGGGGGCAATGAGCAGTTCTTC. Combining the CDR3 with reference TRBV30 and TRBJ2-1 gives the whole variable domain SQTIHQWPATLVQPVGSPLSLECTVEGTSNPNLYWYRQAAGRGLQLLFYSVGIGQISSEVPQNLSASRPQDRQFILSSKKLLLSDSGFYLCAWSGIAGGGNEQFFGPGTRLTVL.

The chain employs TRBV28 and TRBJ2-3, with a weak D call TRBD1 (6 bases). The CDR3 extends over 13 amino acids. Per germline, CDR1 MDHEN and CDR2 SYDVKM. V was trimmed by 8 bases and J by 6 bases, leaving 15 bases between them. For the CDR3, the DNA is TGTGCCAGCGTGAGGCAGGGGACGGATACGCAGTATTTT. Its protein is CASVRQGTDTQYF.

The chain employs TRBV12-2 and TRBJ2-1; TRBD1, as called in the table, went unchecked against the DNA. TRBV12-2 is a pseudogene locus. CDR3 size: 19 residues. This CDR3 is CASRPQGGGTVQSYNEQFF. In DNA, the CDR3 is TGTGCAAGTCGCCCCCAGGGGGGCGGGACTGTCCAGTCCTACAATGAGCAGTTCTTC.

This sequence joins TRBV7-6 and TRBJ2-3, with D unclear. Trimming removed 5 bases at V and 6 bases at J, with 15 bases between. Germline CDR1 is SGHVS and CDR2 is FNYEAQ. The CDR3 loop spans 14 amino acids. CDR3 region: CASSKQSALDTQYF. In nucleotides, the CDR3 is TGTGCCAGCAGCAAACAATCCGCATTGGATACGCAGTATTTT.

Details on this clone: A read error is likely, as this CDR3 ends without the conserved phenylalanine or tryptophan. The DNA is left out, because the CDR3 cannot be placed on it with certainty; the CDR3 is given as TCRdb lists it. The CDR3 loop reads CASSTSAGGHPQL. V is TRBV6-5 and J is TRBJ2-7; the D segment call TRBD2 is taken from the table without a DNA check. CDR1 is MNHEY and CDR2 is SVGAGI in the germline V gene. Counting both end residues, the CDR3 totals 13 amino acids.

The chain links TRBV7-2 to TRBJ1-5, with D perhaps TRBD1 (5 bases). The V gene's germline CDR1 is SGHTA and CDR2 FQGNSA. V was trimmed by 1 base and J by 3 bases, leaving 10 bases between them. This CDR3 has 15 amino acids. CDR3 in amino acids: CASSLVGGTNQPQHF. The CDR3 DNA reads TGTGCCAGCAGCTTAGTGGGGGGGACCAATCAGCCCCAGCATTTT.

The chain combines TRBV6-1 with TRBJ2-1, with 8 bases aligning to TRBD2. The germline V gene has CDR1 MNHNS and CDR2 SASEGT. CDR3 length: 14 amino acids. V gave up 6 bases and J gave up 8 bases; unmatched junction bases: 9. CDR3 amino acids: CASRPISGKDEQFF. In DNA, the CDR3 is TGTGCCAGCAGGCCCATTAGCGGGAAGGATGAGCAGTTCTTC.

The rearrangement links TRBV4-1 to TRBJ2-5, with 9 bases fitting TRBD2. From germline, CDR1 is MGHRA and CDR2 YSYEKL. The J segment lost 3 bases and the V segment lost 0 bases, leaving 8 bases of the junction unmatched. The CDR3 extends over 17 amino acids. CDR3 DNA sequence: TGCGCCAGCAGCCAAGAGTATGGGTCTAGCGGGGAAGAGACCCAGTACTTC. Its protein is CASSQEYGSSGEETQYF.

The chain combines TRBV10-3 with TRBJ2-7, with D perhaps TRBD2 (6 bases). Between the trimmed V and J ends, which lost 0 bases and 0 bases, there was a span of 12 bases. Germline V lookup: CDR1 ENHRY, CDR2 SYGVKD. The CDR3 has 16 amino acids. The CDR3 region has the DNA TGTGCCATCAGTGAGTCCGGGAGCCGGAGCTCCTACGAGCAGTACTTC. It encodes CAISESGSRSSYEQYF.

The chain is built from TRBV5-1 and TRBJ1-3; weak D call: TRBD1 (5 bases). V was pared by 2 bases and J by 3 bases, with 18 bases between. The length of the CDR3 is 17 residues. Germline CDR1 is SGHRS and CDR2 is YFSETQ. The CDR3 DNA reads as TGCGCCAGCAGCTTAAGGCAGGGAGGGAGCCATGGAAACACCATATATTTT. The encoded protein is CASSLRQGGSHGNTIYF. Using reference TRBV5-1 and TRBJ1-3 for the parts outside the CDR3, the full variable domain is KAGVTQTPRYLIKTRGQQVTLSCSPISGHRSVSWYQQTPGQGLQFLFEYFSETQRNKGNFPGRFSGRQFSNSRSEMNVSTLELGDSALYLCASSLRQGGSHGNTIYFGEGSWLTVV.

The chain recombines TRBV6-6 with TRBJ2-7, with TRBD2 matching over 7 bases. The V gene end was trimmed by 5 bases and the J gene end by 3 bases; junction bases not matched to a gene: 7. CDR3 size: 14 residues. CDR1 is MNHNY and CDR2 is SVGAGI in the germline V gene (reference sequence). CDR3 in DNA: TGTGCCAGCAGTACCAGCGGGACGATCTACGAGCAGTACTTC. Its translation: CASSTSGTIYEQYF.

This rearrangement joins TRBV9 to TRBJ2-3; a possible D gene is TRBD2 (8 bases). V lost 1 base, J lost 2 bases, and 20 bases lay in between. CDR3 length equals 18 residues. From germline, CDR1 is SGDLS and CDR2 YYNGEE. CDR3 sequence: CASSVRTGGGLDTDTQYF. CDR3 nucleotide sequence: TGTGCCAGCAGCGTACGGACGGGAGGGGGCTTGGACACAGATACGCAGTATTTT.

The chain couples TRBV30 to TRBJ2-7; a possible D gene is TRBD1 (6 bases). Germline V lookup: CDR1 GTSNPN, CDR2 SVGIG (reference sequence). With 2 bases removed from V and 3 bases from J, the gap between germline ends came to 14 bases. CDR3 length: 14 residues. The CDR3 sequence is CAWSQAQGGYEQYF. The CDR3 nucleotides read TGTGCCTGGAGTCAGGCCCAAGGGGGCTACGAGCAGTACTTC.

The chain carries TRBV4-2 and TRBJ2-1; TRBD2 agrees at 7 bases. Per the germline V gene, CDR1 is LGHNA and CDR2 is YNFKEQ. The junction had 8 bases not matched to a gene; V was cut back by 1 base and J by 8 bases. The length of the CDR3 is 15 residues. CDR3 coding DNA: TGTGCCAGCAGCCAAGTCATCGCGGGAGCTTATGAGCAGTTCTTC. This encodes CASSQVIAGAYEQFF.

The chain joins TRBV29-1 to TRBJ2-1, with 14 bases matching TRBD2. V lost 7 bases to trimming and J lost 8 bases; unmatched junction nucleotides: 7. The CDR3 length is 14 residues. Germline V CDR1 and CDR2: SQVTM, ANQGSEA. The CDR3 is CSASGTSGRHEQFF. For the CDR3, the DNA is TGCAGCGCGAGCGGGACTAGCGGGAGACATGAGCAGTTCTTC.

The gene calls are TRBV7-8 and TRBJ1-1; TRBD1 matches at 10 bases. CDR1 is SGHVS, CDR2 FQNEAQ, per germline. The trim removed 5 bases at V and 9 bases at J, leaving 9 bases unmatched. The CDR3 covers 14 residues. In nucleotides, the CDR3 is TGTGCCAGCAGCAGGGCGTGGGACAGGGGAAAAGCTTTCTTT. It codes for CASSRAWDRGKAFF.